The 4 T cell receptor beta chains presented below share a single source sample, sequenced in a study of graft-versus-host responses after intestinal transplantation. Assay: immunoSEQ multiplex PCR; the TCRdb copy retains only in-frame clones and omits some. There are 15,000 or so clones in the sample; 25% to 30% occur only once, and 3% to 4.5% lies in the top ten. This material consisted of alloreactive CD4+ T cells from a mixed lymphocyte reaction culture, taken before intestinal transplant. Subset noted: CFSE-low proliferating T cells sorted from approximately 6-day pre-transplant mixed lymphocyte reaction (GvH or HvG direction). These receptors were collected from a human patient who received an intestinal transplant.

The V call is TRBV9, the J call TRBJ1-6; 8 nucleotides match TRBD1. Looked up from germline, CDR1 is SGDLS and CDR2 is YYNGEE. Germline trimming cut 5 bases from V and 7 bases from J; bases unmatched to any gene: 5. CDR3 length: 14 residues. The CDR3 sequence is CASSARDRNSPLHF. The CDR3 DNA is TGTGCCAGCAGTGCCCGGGACAGGAATTCACCCCTCCACTTT.

Sample share makes this clone medium-sized (0.01 to 0.1%). The chain couples TRBV2 to TRBJ1-1; perhaps TRBD1 as D (5 bases). The V gene lost 8 bases and the J gene lost 6 bases, with 16 bases spanning the gap. In germline, CDR1 is SNHLY, CDR2 FYNNEI. The CDR3 spans 13 residues. The CDR3 DNA reads as TGTGCCAGCCGTTTGGGGGATCCAGCTGAAGCTTTCTTT. This gives the protein CASRLGDPAEAFF.

This chain uses TRBV1 with TRBJ2-6; the D call in the table, TRBD1, was not verified against the DNA. TRBV1 is a pseudogene locus. The CDR3 has 15 residues. The CDR3, as DNA: TGCACCAGCAGTTATGCACAAAGTCGGGCCAACGTCCTGACTTTC. Translating gives CTSSYAQSRANVLTF.

In its sample, this clone ranks as medium-sized. The V gene is TRBV20-1, the J gene TRBJ2-5; D remains unclear. The germline V gene has CDR1 DFQATT and CDR2 SNEGSKA (reference sequence). V lost 3 bases and J lost 5, with 4 bases in between. The CDR3 consists of 10 residues. The CDR3 DNA is TGCAGTGCTAGTTGGGAGACCCAGTACTTC. Its protein product is CSASWETQYF.